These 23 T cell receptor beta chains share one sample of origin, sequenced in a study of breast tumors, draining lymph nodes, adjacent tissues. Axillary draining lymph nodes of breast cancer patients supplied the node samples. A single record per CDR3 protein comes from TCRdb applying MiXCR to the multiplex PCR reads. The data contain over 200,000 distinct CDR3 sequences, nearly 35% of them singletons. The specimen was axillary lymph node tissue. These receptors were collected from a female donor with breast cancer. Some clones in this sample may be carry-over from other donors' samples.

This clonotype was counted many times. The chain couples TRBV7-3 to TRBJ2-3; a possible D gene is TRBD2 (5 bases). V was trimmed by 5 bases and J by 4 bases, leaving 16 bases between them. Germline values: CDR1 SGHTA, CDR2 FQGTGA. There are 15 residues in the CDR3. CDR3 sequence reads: CASSLGLGLADTQYF. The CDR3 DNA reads TGTGCCAGCAGCCTCGGACTTGGCTTAGCAGATACGCAGTATTTT.

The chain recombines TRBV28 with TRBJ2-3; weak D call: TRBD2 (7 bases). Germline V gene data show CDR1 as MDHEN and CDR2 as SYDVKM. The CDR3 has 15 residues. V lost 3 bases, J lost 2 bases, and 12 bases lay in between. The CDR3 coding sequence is TGTGCCAGCAGTTTGGGGGGGCTGTCCACAGATACGCAGTATTTT. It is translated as CASSLGGLSTDTQYF.

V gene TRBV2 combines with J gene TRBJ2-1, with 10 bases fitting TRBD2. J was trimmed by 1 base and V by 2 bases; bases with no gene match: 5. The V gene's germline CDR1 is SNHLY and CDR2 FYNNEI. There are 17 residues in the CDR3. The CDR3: CASSERLAGASYNEQFF. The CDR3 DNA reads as TGTGCCAGCAGTGAAAGGCTAGCGGGAGCATCCTACAATGAGCAGTTCTTC.

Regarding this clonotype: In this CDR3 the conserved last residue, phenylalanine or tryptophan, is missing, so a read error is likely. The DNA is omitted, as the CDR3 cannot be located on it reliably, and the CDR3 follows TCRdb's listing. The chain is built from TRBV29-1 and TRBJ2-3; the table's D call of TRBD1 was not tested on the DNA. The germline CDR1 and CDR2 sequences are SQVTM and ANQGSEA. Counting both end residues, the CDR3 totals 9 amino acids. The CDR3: CSVREAGGY.

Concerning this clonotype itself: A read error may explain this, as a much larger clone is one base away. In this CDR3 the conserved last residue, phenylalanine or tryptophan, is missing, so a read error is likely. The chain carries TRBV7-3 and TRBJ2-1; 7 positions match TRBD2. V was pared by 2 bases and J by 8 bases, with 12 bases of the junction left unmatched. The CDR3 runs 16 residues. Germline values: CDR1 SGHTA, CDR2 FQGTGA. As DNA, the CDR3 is TGTGCCAGCAGCTTACCCGGACTAGGTAAAGACTATGAGCAGTTCTCC. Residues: CASSLPGLGKDYEQFS.

DNA of the CDR3: TGTGCCAGCGGAAACGGGGGGGGAAACACCATATATTTT. Its protein product is CASGNGGGNTIYF. The chain joins TRBV7-2 to TRBJ1-3; maybe TRBD1 (5 bases). The CDR3 contains 13 residues. Deletions cut 8 bases from V and 4 bases from J, with 12 bases between. Germline-derived CDR1 and CDR2 are SGHTA and FQGNSA.

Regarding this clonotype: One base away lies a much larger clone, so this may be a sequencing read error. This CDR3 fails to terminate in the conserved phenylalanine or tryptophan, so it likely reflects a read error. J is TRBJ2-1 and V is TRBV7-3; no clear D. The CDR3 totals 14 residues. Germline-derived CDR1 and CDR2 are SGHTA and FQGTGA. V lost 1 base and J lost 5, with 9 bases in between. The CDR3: CASSLNPDHNEQFL. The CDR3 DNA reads TGTGCCAGCAGCTTAAATCCGGACCACAATGAGCAGTTCCTC.

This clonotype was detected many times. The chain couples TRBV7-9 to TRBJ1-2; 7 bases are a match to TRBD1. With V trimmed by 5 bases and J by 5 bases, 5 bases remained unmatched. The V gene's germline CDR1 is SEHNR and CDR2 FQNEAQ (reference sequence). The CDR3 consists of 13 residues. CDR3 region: CASSRRGGYGYTF. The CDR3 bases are TGTGCCAGCAGCCGCAGGGGGGGATATGGCTACACCTTC. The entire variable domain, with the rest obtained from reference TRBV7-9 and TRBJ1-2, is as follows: DTGVSQNPRHKITKRGQNVTFRCDPISEHNRLYWYRQTLGQGPEFLTYFQNEAQLEKSRLLSDRFSAERPKGSFSTLEIQRTEQGDSAMYLCASSRRGGYGYTFGSGTRLTVV.

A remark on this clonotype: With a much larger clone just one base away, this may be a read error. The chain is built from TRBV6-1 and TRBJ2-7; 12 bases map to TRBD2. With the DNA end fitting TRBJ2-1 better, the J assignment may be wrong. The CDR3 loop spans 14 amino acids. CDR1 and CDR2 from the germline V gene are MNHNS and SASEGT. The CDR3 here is CASGRTSGTYEQFF. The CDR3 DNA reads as TGTGCCAGCGGAAGGACTAGCGGGACCTACGAGCAGTTCTTC.

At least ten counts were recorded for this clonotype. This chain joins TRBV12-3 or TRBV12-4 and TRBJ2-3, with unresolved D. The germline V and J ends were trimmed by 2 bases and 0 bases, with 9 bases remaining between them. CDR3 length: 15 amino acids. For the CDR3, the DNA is TGTGCCAGCAGTTTACTGGATTCTAGCACAGATACGCAGTATTTT. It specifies CASSLLDSSTDTQYF.

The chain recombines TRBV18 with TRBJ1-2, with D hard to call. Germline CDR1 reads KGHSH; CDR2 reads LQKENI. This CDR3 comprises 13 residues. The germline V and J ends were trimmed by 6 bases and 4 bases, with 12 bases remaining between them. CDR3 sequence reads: CASSPEPLYGYTF. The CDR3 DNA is TGTGCCAGCTCTCCGGAACCCCTCTATGGCTACACCTTC.

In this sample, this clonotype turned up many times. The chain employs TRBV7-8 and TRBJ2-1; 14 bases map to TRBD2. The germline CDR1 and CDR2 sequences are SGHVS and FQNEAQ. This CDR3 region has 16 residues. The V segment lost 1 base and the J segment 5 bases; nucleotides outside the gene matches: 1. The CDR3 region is CASSLVTSGGDNEQFF. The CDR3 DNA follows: TGTGCCAGCAGCTTAGTGACTAGCGGGGGGGACAATGAGCAGTTCTTC.

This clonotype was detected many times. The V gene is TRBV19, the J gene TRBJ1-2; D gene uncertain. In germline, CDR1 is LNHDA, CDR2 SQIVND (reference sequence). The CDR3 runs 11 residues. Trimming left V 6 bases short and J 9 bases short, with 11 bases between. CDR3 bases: TGTGCCAGTAGGGCAGGCTTGAGCTACACCTTC. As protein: CASRAGLSYTF.

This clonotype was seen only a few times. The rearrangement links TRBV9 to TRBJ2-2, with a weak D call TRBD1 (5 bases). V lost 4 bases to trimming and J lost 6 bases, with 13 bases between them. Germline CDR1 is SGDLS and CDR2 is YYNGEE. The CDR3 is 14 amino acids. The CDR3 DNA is TGTGCCAGCAGCCCGCAGGGTTTAGCCGGGGAGCTGTTTTTT. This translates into CASSPQGLAGELFF.

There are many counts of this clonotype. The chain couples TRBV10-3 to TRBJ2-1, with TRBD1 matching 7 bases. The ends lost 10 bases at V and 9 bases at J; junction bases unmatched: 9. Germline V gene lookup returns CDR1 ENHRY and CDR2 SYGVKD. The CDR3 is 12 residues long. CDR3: CATKTGDVEQFF. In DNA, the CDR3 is TGTGCCACTAAAACAGGGGATGTTGAGCAGTTCTTC.

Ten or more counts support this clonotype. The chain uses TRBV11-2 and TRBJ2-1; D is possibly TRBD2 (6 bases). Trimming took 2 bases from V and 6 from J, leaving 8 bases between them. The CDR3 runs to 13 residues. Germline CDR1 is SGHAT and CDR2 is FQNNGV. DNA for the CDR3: TGTGCCAGCAGCTTACCGACTAGCAATGAGCAGTTCTTC. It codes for CASSLPTSNEQFF.

The CDR3 coding sequence is TGTGCCAGCAGCTTCCTGGGGGGCGATCGTCAGCCCCAGCATTTT. It yields the protein CASSFLGGDRQPQHF. This sequence joins TRBV11-2 and TRBJ1-5; possibly TRBD1 for D (6 bases). Germline V gene data show CDR1 as SGHAT and CDR2 as FQNNGV. V was pared by 3 bases and J by 6 bases, with 15 bases between. The CDR3 consists of 15 residues.

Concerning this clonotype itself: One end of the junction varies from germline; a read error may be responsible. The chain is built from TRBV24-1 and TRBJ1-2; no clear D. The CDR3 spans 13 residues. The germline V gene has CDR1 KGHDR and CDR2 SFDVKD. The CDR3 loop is CATSDSDGYGYAF. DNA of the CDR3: TGTGCCACCAGTGATTCGGACGGATATGGCTACGCCTTC.

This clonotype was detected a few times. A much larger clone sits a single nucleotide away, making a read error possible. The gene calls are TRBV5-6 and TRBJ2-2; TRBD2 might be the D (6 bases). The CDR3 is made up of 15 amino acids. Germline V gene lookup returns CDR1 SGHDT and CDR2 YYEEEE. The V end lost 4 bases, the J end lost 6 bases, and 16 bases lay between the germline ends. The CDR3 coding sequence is TGTGCCAGCAGCCCCCTAGGGCGGGACGCCGGGGAGCTGTTTTTT. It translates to CASSPLGRDAGELFF.

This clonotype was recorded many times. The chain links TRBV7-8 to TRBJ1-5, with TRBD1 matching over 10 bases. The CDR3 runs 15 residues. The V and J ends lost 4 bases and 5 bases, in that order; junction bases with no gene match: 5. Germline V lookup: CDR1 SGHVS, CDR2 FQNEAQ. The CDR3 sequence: CASSWTGTGDQPQHF. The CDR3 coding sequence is TGTGCCAGCAGCTGGACCGGGACAGGGGATCAGCCCCAGCATTTT.

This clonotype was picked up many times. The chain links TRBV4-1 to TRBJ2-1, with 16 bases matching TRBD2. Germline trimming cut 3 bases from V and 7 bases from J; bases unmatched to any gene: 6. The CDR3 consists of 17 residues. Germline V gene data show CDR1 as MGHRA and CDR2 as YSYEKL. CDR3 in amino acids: CASSHGTSGRAGNEQFF. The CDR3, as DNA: TGCGCCAGCAGCCATGGGACTAGCGGGAGGGCCGGTAATGAGCAGTTCTTC.

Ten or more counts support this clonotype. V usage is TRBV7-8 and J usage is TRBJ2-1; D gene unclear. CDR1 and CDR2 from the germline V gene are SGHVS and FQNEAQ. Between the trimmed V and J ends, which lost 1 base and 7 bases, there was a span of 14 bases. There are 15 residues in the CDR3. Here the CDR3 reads CASSLGRWGENEQFF. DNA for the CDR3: TGTGCCAGCAGCTTAGGACGATGGGGTGAGAATGAGCAGTTCTTC.

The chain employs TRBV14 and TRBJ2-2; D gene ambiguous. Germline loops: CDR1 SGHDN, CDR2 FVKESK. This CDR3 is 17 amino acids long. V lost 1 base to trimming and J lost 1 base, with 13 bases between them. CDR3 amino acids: CASSQGPGSWNTGELFF. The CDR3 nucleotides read TGTGCCAGCAGCCAAGGCCCAGGATCCTGGAACACCGGGGAGCTGTTTTTT.